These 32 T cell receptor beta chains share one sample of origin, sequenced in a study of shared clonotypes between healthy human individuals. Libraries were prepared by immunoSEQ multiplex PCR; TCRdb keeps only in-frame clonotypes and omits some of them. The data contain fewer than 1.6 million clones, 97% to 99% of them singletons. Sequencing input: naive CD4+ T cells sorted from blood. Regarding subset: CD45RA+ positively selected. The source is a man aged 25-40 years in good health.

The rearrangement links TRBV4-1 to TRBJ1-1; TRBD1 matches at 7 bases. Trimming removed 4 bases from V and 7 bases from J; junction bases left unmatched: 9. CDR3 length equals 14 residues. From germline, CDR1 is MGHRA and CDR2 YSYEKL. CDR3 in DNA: TGCGCCAGCAGCCTCTCGCCAACAGGGGTTGAAGCTTTCTTT. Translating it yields CASSLSPTGVEAFF.

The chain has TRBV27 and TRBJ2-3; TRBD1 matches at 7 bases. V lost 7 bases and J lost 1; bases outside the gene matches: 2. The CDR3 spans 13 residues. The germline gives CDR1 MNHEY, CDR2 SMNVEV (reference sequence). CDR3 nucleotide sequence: TGTGCCAGCAAGAGGGGGCGCACAGATACGCAGTATTTT. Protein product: CASKRGRTDTQYF.

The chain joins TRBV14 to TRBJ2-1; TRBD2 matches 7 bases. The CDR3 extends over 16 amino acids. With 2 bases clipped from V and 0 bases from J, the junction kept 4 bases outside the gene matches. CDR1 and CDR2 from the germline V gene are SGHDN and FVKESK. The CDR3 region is CASSQLGGSSYNEQFF. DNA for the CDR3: TGTGCCAGCAGCCAACTGGGGGGGAGCTCCTACAATGAGCAGTTCTTC.

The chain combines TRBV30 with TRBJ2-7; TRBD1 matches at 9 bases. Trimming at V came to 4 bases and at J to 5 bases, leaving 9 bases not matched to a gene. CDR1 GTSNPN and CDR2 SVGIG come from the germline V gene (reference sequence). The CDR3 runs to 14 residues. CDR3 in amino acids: CAWTRRDRDNEQYF. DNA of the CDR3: TGTGCCTGGACTCGCCGGGACAGGGACAACGAGCAGTACTTC. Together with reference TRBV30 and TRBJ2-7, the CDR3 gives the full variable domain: SQTIHQWPATLVQPVGSPLSLECTVEGTSNPNLYWYRQAAGRGLQLLFYSVGIGQISSEVPQNLSASRPQDRQFILSSKKLLLSDSGFYLCAWTRRDRDNEQYFGPGTRLTVT.

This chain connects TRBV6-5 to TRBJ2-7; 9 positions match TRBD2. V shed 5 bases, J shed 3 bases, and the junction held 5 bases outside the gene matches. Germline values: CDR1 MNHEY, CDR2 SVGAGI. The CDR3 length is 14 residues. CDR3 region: CASSRGLASYEQYF. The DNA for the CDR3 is TGTGCCAGCAGTAGGGGACTAGCTAGCTACGAGCAGTACTTC.

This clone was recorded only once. This chain's CDR3 is CASSYAGVAFF. CDR3 sequence (DNA): TGTGCCAGCAGTTACGCGGGGGTAGCTTTCTTT. The chain uses TRBV6-5 and TRBJ1-1, with a possible D match to TRBD1 (5 bases). Germline V gene lookup returns CDR1 MNHEY and CDR2 SVGAGI. The CDR3 is 11 amino acids. The V and J ends lost 2 bases and 10 bases respectively, with 8 bases between them.

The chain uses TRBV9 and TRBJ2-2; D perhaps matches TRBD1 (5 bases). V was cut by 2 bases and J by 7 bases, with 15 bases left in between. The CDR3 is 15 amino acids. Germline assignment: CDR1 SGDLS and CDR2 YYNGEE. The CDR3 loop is CASSVTGISIGELFF. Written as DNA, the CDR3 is TGTGCCAGCAGCGTTACAGGAATCTCCATCGGGGAGCTGTTTTTT.

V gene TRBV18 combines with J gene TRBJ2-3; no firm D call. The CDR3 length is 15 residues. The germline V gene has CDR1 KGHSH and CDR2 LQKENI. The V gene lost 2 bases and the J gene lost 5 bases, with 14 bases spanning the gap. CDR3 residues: CASSPLGSTGDTQYF. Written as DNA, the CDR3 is TGTGCCAGCTCACCATTGGGAAGCACGGGAGATACGCAGTATTTT.

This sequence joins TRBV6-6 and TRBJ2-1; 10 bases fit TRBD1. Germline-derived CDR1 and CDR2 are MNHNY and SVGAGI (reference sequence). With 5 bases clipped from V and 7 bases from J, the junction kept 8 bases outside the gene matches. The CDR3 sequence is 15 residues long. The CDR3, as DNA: TGTGCCAGCAGTACCCCGGGACAGGGGATGAATGAGCAGTTCTTC. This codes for CASSTPGQGMNEQFF.

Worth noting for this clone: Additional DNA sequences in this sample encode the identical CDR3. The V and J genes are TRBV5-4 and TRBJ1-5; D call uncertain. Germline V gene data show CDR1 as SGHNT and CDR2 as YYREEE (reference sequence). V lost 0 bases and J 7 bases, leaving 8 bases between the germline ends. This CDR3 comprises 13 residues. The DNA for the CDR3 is TGTGCCAGCAGCTTGGGGCTTGGCCAGCCCCAGCATTTT. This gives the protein CASSLGLGQPQHF. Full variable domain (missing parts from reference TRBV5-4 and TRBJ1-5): ETGVTQSPTHLIKTRGQQVTLRCSSQSGHNTVSWYQQALGQGPQFIFQYYREEENGRGNFPPRFSGLQFPNYSSELNVNALELDDSALYLCASSLGLGQPQHFGDGTRLSIL.

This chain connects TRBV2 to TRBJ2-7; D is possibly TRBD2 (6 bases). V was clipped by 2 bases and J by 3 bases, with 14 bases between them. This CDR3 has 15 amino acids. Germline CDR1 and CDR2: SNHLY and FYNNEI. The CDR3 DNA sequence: TGTGCCAGCAGTGAAACGCGGAGGGCTATCTACGAGCAGTACTTC. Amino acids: CASSETRRAIYEQYF.

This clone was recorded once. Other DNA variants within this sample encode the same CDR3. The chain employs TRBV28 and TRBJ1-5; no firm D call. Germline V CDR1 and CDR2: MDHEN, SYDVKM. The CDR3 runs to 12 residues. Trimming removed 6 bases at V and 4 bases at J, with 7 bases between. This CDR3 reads CASSQYNQPQHF. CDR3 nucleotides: TGTGCCAGCAGCCAGTATAATCAGCCCCAGCATTTT.

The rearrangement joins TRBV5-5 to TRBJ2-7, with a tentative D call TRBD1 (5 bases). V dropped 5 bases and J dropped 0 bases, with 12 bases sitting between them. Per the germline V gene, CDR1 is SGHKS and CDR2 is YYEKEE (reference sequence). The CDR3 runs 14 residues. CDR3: CASSRQSSSYEQYF. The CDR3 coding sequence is TGTGCCAGCAGTCGACAGTCGAGCTCCTACGAGCAGTACTTC.

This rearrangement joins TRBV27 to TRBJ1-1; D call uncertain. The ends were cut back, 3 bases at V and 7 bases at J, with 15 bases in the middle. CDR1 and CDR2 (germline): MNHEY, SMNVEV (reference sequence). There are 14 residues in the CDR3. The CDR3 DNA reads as TGTGCCAGCAGTTTGAAGTACCGTATGAGTGAAGCTTTCTTT. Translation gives CASSLKYRMSEAFF.

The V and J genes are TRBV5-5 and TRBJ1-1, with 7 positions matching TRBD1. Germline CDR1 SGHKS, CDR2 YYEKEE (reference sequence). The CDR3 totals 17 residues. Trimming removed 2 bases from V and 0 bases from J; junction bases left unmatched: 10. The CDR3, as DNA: TGTGCCAGCAGCTTTGTGGCAGGGGGGTCCATGAACACTGAAGCTTTCTTT. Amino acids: CASSFVAGGSMNTEAFF.

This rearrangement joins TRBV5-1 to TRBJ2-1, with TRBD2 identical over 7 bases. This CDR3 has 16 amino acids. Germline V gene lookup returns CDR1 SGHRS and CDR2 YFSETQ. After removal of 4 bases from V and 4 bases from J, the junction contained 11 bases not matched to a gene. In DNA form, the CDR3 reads TGCGCCAGCAGCAGGCCCCGGGCTAGCGGATACAATGAGCAGTTCTTC. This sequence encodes CASSRPRASGYNEQFF.

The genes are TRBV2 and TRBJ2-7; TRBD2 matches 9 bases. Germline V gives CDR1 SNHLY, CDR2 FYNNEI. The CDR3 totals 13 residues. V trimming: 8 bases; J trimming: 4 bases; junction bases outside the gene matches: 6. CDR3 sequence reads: CASGTSPFYEQYF. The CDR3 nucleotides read TGTGCCAGCGGGACTAGCCCTTTTTACGAGCAGTACTTC.

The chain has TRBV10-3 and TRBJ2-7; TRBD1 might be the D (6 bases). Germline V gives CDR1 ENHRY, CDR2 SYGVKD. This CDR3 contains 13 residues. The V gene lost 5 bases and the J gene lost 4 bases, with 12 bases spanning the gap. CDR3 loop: CAISSGVQYEQYF. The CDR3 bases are TGTGCCATCAGTTCAGGGGTTCAGTACGAGCAGTACTTC.

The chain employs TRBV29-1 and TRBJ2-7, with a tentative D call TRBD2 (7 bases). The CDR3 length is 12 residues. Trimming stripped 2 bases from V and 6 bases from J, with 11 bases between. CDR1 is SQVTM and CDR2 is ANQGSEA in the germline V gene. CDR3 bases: TGCAGCGTTGAAATGGGAGGGGGCGAGCAGTACTTC. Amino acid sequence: CSVEMGGGEQYF.

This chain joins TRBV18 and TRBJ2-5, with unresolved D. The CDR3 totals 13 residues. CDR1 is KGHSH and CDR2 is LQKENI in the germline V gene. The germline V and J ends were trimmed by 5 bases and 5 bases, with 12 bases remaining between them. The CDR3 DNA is TGTGCCAGCTCAGGATCGGGCCGCGAGACCCAGTACTTC. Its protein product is CASSGSGRETQYF.

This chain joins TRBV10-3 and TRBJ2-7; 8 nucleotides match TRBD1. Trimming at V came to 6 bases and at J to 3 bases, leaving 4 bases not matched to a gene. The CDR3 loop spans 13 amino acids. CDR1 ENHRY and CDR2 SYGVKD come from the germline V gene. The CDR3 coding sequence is TGTGCCATCAGGGACAGGGTCGACTACGAGCAGTACTTC. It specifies CAIRDRVDYEQYF.

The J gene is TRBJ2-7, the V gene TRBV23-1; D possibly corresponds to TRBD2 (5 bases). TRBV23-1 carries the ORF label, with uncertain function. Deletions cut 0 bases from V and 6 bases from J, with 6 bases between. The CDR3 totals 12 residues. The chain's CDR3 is CASSQSGSEQYF. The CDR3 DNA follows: TGCGCCAGCAGTCAATCGGGGAGCGAGCAGTACTTC.

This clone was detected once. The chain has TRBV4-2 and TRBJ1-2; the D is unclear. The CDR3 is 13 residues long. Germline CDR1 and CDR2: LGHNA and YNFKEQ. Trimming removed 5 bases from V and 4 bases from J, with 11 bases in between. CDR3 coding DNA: TGTGCCAGCAGCGAGGAGACCCCCTATGGCTACACCTTC. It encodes CASSEETPYGYTF.

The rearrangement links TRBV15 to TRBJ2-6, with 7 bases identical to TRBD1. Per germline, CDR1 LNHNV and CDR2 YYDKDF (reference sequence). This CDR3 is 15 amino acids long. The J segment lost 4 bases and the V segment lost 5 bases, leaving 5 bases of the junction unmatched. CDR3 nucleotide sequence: TGTGCCACCAGCCTACAGGGGTCGGGGGCCAACGTCCTGACTTTC. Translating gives CATSLQGSGANVLTF.

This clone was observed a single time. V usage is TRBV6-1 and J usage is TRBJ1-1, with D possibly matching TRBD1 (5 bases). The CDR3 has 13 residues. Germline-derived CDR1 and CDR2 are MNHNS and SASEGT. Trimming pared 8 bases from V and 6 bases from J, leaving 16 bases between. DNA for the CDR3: TGTGCCAGCTTGACTCCAGGGCCCCCTGAAGCTTTCTTT. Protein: CASLTPGPPEAFF.

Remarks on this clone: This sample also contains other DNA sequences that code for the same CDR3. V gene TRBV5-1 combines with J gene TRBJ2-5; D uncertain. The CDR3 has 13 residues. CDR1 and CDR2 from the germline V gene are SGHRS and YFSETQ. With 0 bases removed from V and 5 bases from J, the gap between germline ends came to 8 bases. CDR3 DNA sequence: TGCGCCAGCAGCTTGGATAGTAGGGAGACCCAGTACTTC. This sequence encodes CASSLDSRETQYF.

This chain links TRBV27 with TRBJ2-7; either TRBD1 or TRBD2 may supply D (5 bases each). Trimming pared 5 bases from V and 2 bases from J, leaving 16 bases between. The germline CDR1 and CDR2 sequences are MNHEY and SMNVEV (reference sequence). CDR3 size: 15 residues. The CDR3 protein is CASSRTWGTTYEQYF. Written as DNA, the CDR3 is TGTGCCAGCAGTCGGACTTGGGGGACCACCTACGAGCAGTACTTC.

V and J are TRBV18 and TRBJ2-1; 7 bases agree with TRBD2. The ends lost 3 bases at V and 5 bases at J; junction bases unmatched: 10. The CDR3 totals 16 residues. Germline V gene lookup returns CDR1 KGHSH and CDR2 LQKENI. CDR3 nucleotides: TGTGCCAGCTCACCGGGACTACTAGGGTGGAACAATGAGCAGTTCTTC. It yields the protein CASSPGLLGWNNEQFF. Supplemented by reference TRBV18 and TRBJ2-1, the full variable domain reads NAGVMQNPRHLVRRRGQEARLRCSPMKGHSHVYWYRQLPEEGLKFMVYLQKENIIDESGMPKERFSAEFPKEGPSILRIQQVVRGDSAAYFCASSPGLLGWNNEQFFGPGTRLTVL.

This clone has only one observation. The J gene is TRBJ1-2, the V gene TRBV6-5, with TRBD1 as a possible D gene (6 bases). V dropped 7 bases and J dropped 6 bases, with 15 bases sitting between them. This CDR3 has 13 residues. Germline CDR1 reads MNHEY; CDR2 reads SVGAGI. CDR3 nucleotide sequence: TGTGCCAGCACTTCAGGGGCGTTTCATGGCTACACCTTC. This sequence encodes CASTSGAFHGYTF.

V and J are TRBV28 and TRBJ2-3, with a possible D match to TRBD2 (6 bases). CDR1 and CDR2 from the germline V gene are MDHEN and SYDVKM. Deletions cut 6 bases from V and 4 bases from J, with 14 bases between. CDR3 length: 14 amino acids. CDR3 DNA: TGTGCCAGCAGCGGGGGAGAAACCCCAGATACGCAGTATTTT. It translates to CASSGGETPDTQYF.

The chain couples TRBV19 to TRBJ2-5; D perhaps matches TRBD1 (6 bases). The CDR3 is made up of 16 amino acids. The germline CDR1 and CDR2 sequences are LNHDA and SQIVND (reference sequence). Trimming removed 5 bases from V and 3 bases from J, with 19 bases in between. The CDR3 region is CASSFRQGGLKETQYF. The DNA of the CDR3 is TGTGCCAGTAGTTTTCGCCAAGGGGGTCTAAAAGAGACCCAGTACTTC.

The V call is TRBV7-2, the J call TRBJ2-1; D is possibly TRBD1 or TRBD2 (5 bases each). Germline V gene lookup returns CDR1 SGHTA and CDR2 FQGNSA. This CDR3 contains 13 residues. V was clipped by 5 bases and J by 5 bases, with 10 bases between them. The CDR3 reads CASSPRGHNEQFF. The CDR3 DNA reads TGTGCCAGCAGCCCCCGGGGCCACAATGAGCAGTTCTTC.